This TCR beta chain was obtained from a study of technical replicates of blood from a handful of donors. Libraries were prepared by immunoSEQ multiplex PCR; TCRdb keeps only in-frame clonotypes and omits some of them. The sample holds 70,000 or so clones, around nine tenths seen once. Between the trimmed V and J ends, which lost 5 bases and 7 bases, there was a span of 15 bases. Per the germline V gene, CDR1 is ENHRY and CDR2 is SYGVKD. This CDR3 is 13 amino acids long. The sample was PBMCs. The source of this sequence is a human donor in good health. Some clones in this sample may be carry-over from other donors' samples. This chain uses TRBV10-3 with TRBJ2-7; possible D gene TRBD1, 5 bases. This CDR3 is CAISPKQALEQYF. In DNA, the CDR3 is TGTGCCATCAGTCCGAAACAGGCCCTGGAGCAGTACTTC.